This T cell receptor (beta chain) derives from a study of Graves' ophthalmopathy and Graves' hyperthyroidism. This clonotype was recorded at least ten times. Amplified TCR beta CDR3 regions were obtained using RNA transcripts as template. First-round RT-PCR relied on HTBI primers, and a second-round multiplex PCR came next. Using its own MiXCR run on the multiplex PCR reads, TCRdb lists one record per CDR3 protein. The sample lists almost 750,000 distinct CDR3 sequences, roughly two fifths occurring once. The PBMC fraction was derived from more than 8 ml of fresh peripheral blood. The CDR3 has 14 amino acids. The trim removed 5 bases at V and 3 bases at J, leaving 6 bases unmatched. Germline CDR1 reads SNHLY; CDR2 reads FYNNEI.

This sequence originates from an adult man with Graves' ophthalmopathy. The sample consisted of peripheral blood. The rearrangement links TRBV2 to TRBJ2-7; TRBD2 agrees at 8 bases. CDR3 in amino acids: CASSSGTRGYEQYF. For the CDR3, the DNA is TGTGCCAGCAGTTCGGGGACTAGGGGCTACGAGCAGTACTTC.